The 7 T cell receptor beta chains below come from one sample, sequenced in a study of cytomegalovirus exposure and HLA in healthy donors. The PCR contained 60 Vbeta and 13 Jbeta primers. Method: immunoSEQ multiplex PCR; TCRdb's copy keeps in-frame clones and lacks some. The table shows fewer than 250,000 clones, with about four fifths occurring only once. The sequencing input was PBMCs. Every receptor here comes from a man in his forties in good health and CMV-seropositive.

The chain combines TRBV2 with TRBJ2-1; 7 bases line up with TRBD1. Looked up from germline, CDR1 is SNHLY and CDR2 is FYNNEI. With V trimmed by 7 bases and J by 1 base, 1 base remained unmatched. The CDR3 has 13 amino acids. The CDR3 here is CASTGGSYNEQFF. DNA of the CDR3: TGTGCCAGCACAGGGGGATCCTACAATGAGCAGTTCTTC.

The chain links TRBV6-5 to TRBJ2-7, with 12 bases that match TRBD2. V trimming: 9 bases; J trimming: 6 bases; junction bases outside the gene matches: 12. This CDR3 contains 15 residues. Germline CDR1 is MNHEY and CDR2 is SVGAGI. CDR3 protein: CASGDLAGGPGEQYF. In nucleotides, the CDR3 is TGTGCCAGTGGTGACCTAGCGGGAGGGCCCGGCGAGCAGTACTTC.

This rearrangement joins TRBV2 to TRBJ2-3, with 9 bases identical to TRBD1. Unmatched junction bases numbered 7, after V lost 6 bases and J lost 3 bases. The CDR3 spans 15 residues. Germline CDR1 is SNHLY and CDR2 is FYNNEI. CDR3 loop: CASRRDRVETDTQYF. CDR3 in DNA: TGTGCCAGCAGGAGGGACAGGGTTGAGACAGATACGCAGTATTTT.

Only a few counts were recorded for this clone. One end of the junction varies from germline; a read error may be responsible. V is TRBV5-5 and J is TRBJ1-4; D gene uncertain. There are 13 residues in the CDR3. The V gene's germline CDR1 is SGHKS and CDR2 YYEKEE (reference sequence). In DNA form, the CDR3 reads TGTGCCAGCAGCTTGGCCCCTAATGAAAAACTGTTCTTT. This codes for CASSLAPNEKLFF.

The chain employs TRBV19 and TRBJ1-4; 10 bases map to TRBD1. V shed 6 bases, J shed 8 bases, and the junction held 12 bases outside the gene matches. This CDR3 comprises 16 residues. Germline CDR1 LNHDA, CDR2 SQIVND (reference sequence). Written as DNA, the CDR3 is TGTGCCAGTAGCGTGACAGGGGGCGAGATCGGGGAAAAACTGTTTTTT. Amino acids: CASSVTGGEIGEKLFF. Full variable domain (missing parts from reference TRBV19 and TRBJ1-4): DGGITQSPKYLFRKEGQNVTLSCEQNLNHDAMYWYRQDPGQGLRLIYYSQIVNDFQKGDIAEGYSVSREKKESFPLTVTSAQKNPTAFYLCASSVTGGEIGEKLFFGSGTQLSVL.

This clone was detected once. The chain carries TRBV5-1 and TRBJ2-1; TRBD2 agrees at 11 bases. There are 17 residues in the CDR3. In germline, CDR1 is SGHRS, CDR2 YFSETQ. J gave up 8 bases and V 4 bases, and 14 bases lay outside the gene matches. The CDR3 protein is CASSAKSLAGVVDEQFF. The CDR3 nucleotides read TGCGCCAGCAGCGCGAAGTCACTAGCGGGAGTGGTGGATGAGCAGTTCTTC.

The chain is built from TRBV7-7 and TRBJ2-3; the match to TRBD1 covers 8 bases. The CDR3 sequence is 16 residues long. Germline lookup yields CDR1 SSHAT and CDR2 FNYEAQ (reference sequence). V trimming: 1 base; J trimming: 4 bases; junction bases outside the gene matches: 7. The CDR3 nucleotides are TGTGCCAGCAGCTTAGGGACAGGGTCCGGGGCAGATACGCAGTATTTT. It translates to CASSLGTGSGADTQYF. Using reference TRBV7-7 and TRBJ2-3 for the parts outside the CDR3, the full variable domain is GAGVSQSPRYKVTKRGQDVTLRCDPISSHATLYWYQQALGQGPEFLTYFNYEAQPDKSGLPSDRFSAERPEGSISTLTIQRTEQRDSAMYRCASSLGTGSGADTQYFGPGTRLTVL.